The 30 T cell receptor beta chains listed next were all sequenced from one sample in a study of low-dose radiotherapy and immunotherapy resistance in tumors. Primers targeting TRAV and TRBV primed first-strand cDNA, covering alpha and beta chains. Using a constant-region primer together with a V-primer adapter, TCRs were subjected to around 20 PCR cycles of amplification. TCRdb ran MiXCR on the reads and lists one entry per CDR3 protein. The table records about 91,000 distinct CDR3 sequences, around a fifth of them present only once. The time point here: after trial treatment. The treatment here: LDRT plus nivolumab, ipilimumab, low-dose cyclophosphamide and aspirin (RACIN trial). This material consisted of PBMCs, taken after low-dose radiotherapy plus immunotherapy. The receptor source for this set is a female donor with ovarian cancer.

The table lists this clonotype with a few counts. The chain employs TRBV9 and TRBJ2-2, with TRBD2 matching 7 bases. The CDR3 totals 16 residues. The V segment lost 4 bases and the J segment 0 bases; nucleotides outside the gene matches: 6. Per germline, CDR1 SGDLS and CDR2 YYNGEE. DNA for the CDR3: TGTGCCAGCAGCCACCCTAGCGGAACGAACACCGGGGAGCTGTTTTTT. Encoded protein: CASSHPSGTNTGELFF.

This clonotype was counted ten times or more. The chain recombines TRBV29-1 with TRBJ2-2; possibly TRBD1 or TRBD2 for D (6 bases each). Trimming stripped 4 bases from V and 5 bases from J, with 14 bases between. The CDR3 sequence is 14 residues long. Germline CDR1 SQVTM, CDR2 ANQGSEA. The CDR3 region has the DNA TGCAGCGTTGGTTCGGGGGCGAGAACCGGGGAGCTGTTTTTT. This codes for CSVGSGARTGELFF.

This clonotype has a count of ten or more. This chain uses TRBV7-9 with TRBJ2-1; 9 nucleotides line up with TRBD1. Losses at the gene ends were 1 base for V and 4 bases for J; bases not matched to a gene: 11. In germline, CDR1 is SEHNR, CDR2 FQNEAQ (reference sequence). This CDR3 is built from 18 residues. CDR3 region: CASSLEDPGQGAYNEQFF. DNA for the CDR3: TGTGCCAGCAGCTTAGAGGACCCGGGACAGGGAGCTTACAATGAGCAGTTCTTC.

In its sample, this clonotype was seen many times. The J gene is TRBJ2-3, the V gene TRBV18; 7 positions agree with TRBD2. CDR1 and CDR2 from the germline V gene are KGHSH and LQKENI. The V gene end was trimmed by 2 bases and the J gene end by 2 bases; junction bases not matched to a gene: 7. CDR3 length equals 16 residues. The CDR3 coding sequence is TGTGCCAGCTCACCAGCTTGGGAGGGAGACACAGATACGCAGTATTTT. Translation: CASSPAWEGDTDTQYF.

Ten or more counts support this clonotype. The V and J genes are TRBV20-1 and TRBJ1-6, with a weak D call TRBD1 (5 bases). V was cut by 0 bases and J by 4 bases, with 19 bases left in between. Germline CDR1 is DFQATT and CDR2 is SNEGSKA (reference sequence). The CDR3 is made up of 18 amino acids. The DNA for the CDR3 is TGCAGTGCTAGAGATTTTCGACAGTCAAACGGTTATAATTCACCCCTCCACTTT. This sequence encodes CSARDFRQSNGYNSPLHF.

The table lists this clonotype with many counts. The chain uses TRBV4-1 and TRBJ2-7; TRBD1 aligns across 7 bases. V was pared by 5 bases and J by 0 bases, with 4 bases of the junction left unmatched. The germline V gene encodes CDR1 MGHRA and CDR2 YSYEKL. This CDR3 contains 14 residues. The CDR3 bases are TGCGCCAGCAGCATATGGACAGGCTCCTACGAGCAGTACTTC. Translation: CASSIWTGSYEQYF.

This clonotype showed up many times. The V and J genes are TRBV4-1 and TRBJ2-7; 10 nucleotides agree with TRBD2. The V gene end was trimmed by 4 bases and the J gene end by 1 base; junction bases not matched to a gene: 10. The CDR3 spans 17 residues. CDR1 and CDR2 (germline): MGHRA, YSYEKL. For the CDR3, the DNA is TGCGCCAGCAGCCGGGAGACCGGGACTAGCGAATCCTACGAGCAGTACTTC. Protein product: CASSRETGTSESYEQYF.

Worth noting for this clonotype: The DNA is omitted, as the CDR3 cannot be located on it reliably, and the CDR3 follows TCRdb's listing. V usage is TRBV6-5 and J usage is TRBJ2-2; TRBD1 is the table's D call, not checked against the DNA. Germline CDR1 MNHEY, CDR2 SVGAGI. The CDR3 region is 20 residues in length, termini included. The chain's CDR3 is CASSYSETGEYTGELFFVFF.

This clonotype was seen at least ten times. The rearrangement links TRBV11-2 to TRBJ2-2; 9 nucleotides align to TRBD1. V trimming: 5 bases; J trimming: 6 bases; junction bases outside the gene matches: 16. The CDR3 has 18 residues. Germline assignment: CDR1 SGHAT and CDR2 FQNNGV. This chain's CDR3 is CASSKGQGGVVVAGELFF. CDR3 sequence (DNA): TGTGCCAGCAGCAAGGGACAGGGAGGTGTGGTAGTTGCCGGGGAGCTGTTTTTT.

This clonotype has ten or more counts. V and J are TRBV4-2 and TRBJ2-5; 10 nucleotides line up with TRBD2. Germline trimming cut 0 bases from V and 7 bases from J; bases unmatched to any gene: 11. The CDR3 loop spans 17 amino acids. CDR1 is LGHNA, CDR2 YNFKEQ, per germline. The CDR3 DNA sequence: TGTGCCAGCAGCCAAGATGGTAGAACTAGCGGGGTTGGGACCCAGTACTTC. As protein: CASSQDGRTSGVGTQYF.

This clonotype has at least ten counts. The gene calls are TRBV7-3 and TRBJ2-7; 7 nucleotides match TRBD1. The V gene end was trimmed by 4 bases and the J gene end by 3 bases; junction bases not matched to a gene: 3. Germline V gene data show CDR1 as SGHTA and CDR2 as FQGTGA. The CDR3 is 13 amino acids. The CDR3 DNA reads as TGTGCCAGCAGCTACGACAGGGACTACGAGCAGTACTTC. Translated, it gives CASSYDRDYEQYF.

This clonotype has only a few counts. This could be a read error, since a much larger clone is one nucleotide away. The CDR3 sequence is CASSVTGTGGREQFF. The CDR3 coding sequence is TGTGCCAGCAGCGTTACCGGGACAGGGGGCCGCGAGCAGTTCTTC. The chain combines TRBV9 with TRBJ2-1, with 12 bases lining up with TRBD1. Trimming removed 2 bases from V and 10 bases from J; junction bases left unmatched: 7. Germline assignment: CDR1 SGDLS and CDR2 YYNGEE. The CDR3 covers 15 residues. The variable domain in full, with the rest retrieved from reference TRBV9 and TRBJ2-1, is DSGVTQTPKHLITATGQRVTLRCSPRSGDLSVYWYQQSLDQGLQFLIQYYNGEERAKGNILERFSAQQFPDLHSELNLSSLELGDSALYFCASSVTGTGGREQFFGPGTRLTVL.

This clonotype has at least ten counts. The CDR3: CASSVDSTGELFF. The CDR3, as DNA: TGCGCCAGCAGCGTGGACAGCACCGGGGAGCTGTTTTTT. The chain combines TRBV5-1 with TRBJ2-2; D might be TRBD1 (6 bases). Trimming left V 4 bases short and J 4 bases short, with 8 bases between. From germline, CDR1 is SGHRS and CDR2 YFSETQ. The CDR3 consists of 13 residues. The whole variable domain, remainder taken from reference TRBV5-1 and TRBJ2-2, is KAGVTQTPRYLIKTRGQQVTLSCSPISGHRSVSWYQQTPGQGLQFLFEYFSETQRNKGNFPGRFSGRQFSNSRSEMNVSTLELGDSALYLCASSVDSTGELFFGEGSRLTVL.

The chain couples TRBV3-1 to TRBJ2-7; TRBD2 agrees at 11 bases. The CDR3 sequence is 18 residues long. Germline CDR1 reads LGHDT; CDR2 reads YNNKEL (reference sequence). Trimming at V came to 6 bases and at J to 1 base, leaving 14 bases not matched to a gene. CDR3 DNA sequence: TGTGCCAGCAGGGGAAATCTAGCGGGAGGTCGGCGTTCCTACGAGCAGTACTTC. This translates into CASRGNLAGGRRSYEQYF.

This clonotype occurred many times. The rearrangement joins TRBV6-6 to TRBJ1-1, with TRBD1 identical over 7 bases. V shed 2 bases and J 3 bases; nucleotides not matched to a gene: 0. The CDR3 has 13 amino acids. Germline CDR1 is MNHNY and CDR2 is SVGAGI (reference sequence). The CDR3 here is CASSYGTDTEAFF. The CDR3 bases are TGTGCCAGCAGTTACGGGACAGACACTGAAGCTTTCTTT.

This clonotype was recorded many times. The chain combines TRBV20-1 with TRBJ2-3; 8 bases align to TRBD2. Germline V CDR1 and CDR2: DFQATT, SNEGSKA (reference sequence). This CDR3 spans 14 amino acids. Losses at the gene ends were 6 bases for V and 3 bases for J; bases not matched to a gene: 8. CDR3 DNA sequence: TGCAGTGCCGATCGTGTAGCGGGGACAGATACGCAGTATTTT. Protein: CSADRVAGTDTQYF.

With respect to this clonotype: A far larger clone is one nucleotide away, so this likely arose from a read error. The chain has TRBV18 and TRBJ2-7, with 10 bases matching TRBD2. After removal of 5 bases from V and 7 bases from J, the junction contained 14 bases not matched to a gene. Germline V gives CDR1 KGHSH, CDR2 LQKENI. CDR3 length equals 16 residues. In DNA form, the CDR3 reads TGTGCCAGCTCATCTCAGACTAGCGGGCGCTACAATGAGCAGTACTTC. This sequence encodes CASSSQTSGRYNEQYF. Full variable domain (rest looked up from reference TRBV18 and TRBJ2-7): NAGVMQNPRHLVRRRGQEARLRCSPMKGHSHVYWYRQLPEEGLKFMVYLQKENIIDESGMPKERFSAEFPKEGPSILRIQQVVRGDSAAYFCASSSQTSGRYNEQYFGPGTRLTVT.

In its sample, this clonotype is medium-sized. The chain recombines TRBV2 with TRBJ2-1; weak D call: TRBD1 (7 bases). The V end was cut by 4 bases, the J end by 8 bases, with 12 bases between. Looked up from germline, CDR1 is SNHLY and CDR2 is FYNNEI. The CDR3 contains 13 residues. CDR3 protein: CASSAEGADEQFF. The CDR3 DNA follows: TGTGCCAGCAGTGCGGAGGGGGCGGATGAGCAGTTCTTC.

This clonotype was seen at least ten times. This chain connects TRBV7-9 to TRBJ2-7; a weak D match, TRBD1 (5 bases). The CDR3 has 15 residues. Germline CDR1 SEHNR, CDR2 FQNEAQ (reference sequence). V was clipped by 0 bases and J by 3 bases, with 12 bases between them. CDR3 in DNA: TGTGCCAGCAGCTTAGCGATGCAGGGTATCTACGAGCAGTACTTC. Its translation: CASSLAMQGIYEQYF. Full variable domain (missing parts from reference TRBV7-9 and TRBJ2-7): DTGVSQNPRHKITKRGQNVTFRCDPISEHNRLYWYRQTLGQGPEFLTYFQNEAQLEKSRLLSDRFSAERPKGSFSTLEIQRTEQGDSAMYLCASSLAMQGIYEQYFGPGTRLTVT.

The V and J genes are TRBV14 and TRBJ1-2; TRBD1 might be the D (6 bases). Per the germline V gene, CDR1 is SGHDN and CDR2 is FVKESK. There are 21 residues in the CDR3. V lost 1 base to trimming and J lost 3 bases, with 30 bases between them. CDR3 residues: CASSQAGARTTSSPLDYGYTF. CDR3 sequence (DNA): TGTGCCAGCAGCCAAGCGGGGGCAAGAACAACTTCCTCGCCCCTTGACTATGGCTACACCTTC.

Many counts were recorded for this clonotype. J is TRBJ2-1 and V is TRBV20-1, with 7 bases aligning to TRBD2. This CDR3 region has 12 residues. V lost 6 bases, J lost 5 bases, and 4 bases stayed unmatched. Germline loops: CDR1 DFQATT, CDR2 SNEGSKA (reference sequence). The CDR3 bases are TGCAGTGCAGGGGACTACCACAATGAGCAGTTCTTC. This encodes CSAGDYHNEQFF.

This clonotype came up many times. This chain links TRBV20-1 with TRBJ2-5; 14 nucleotides agree with TRBD2. The V segment lost 3 bases and the J segment 4 bases; nucleotides outside the gene matches: 10. This CDR3 spans 17 amino acids. Germline V gene sequence: CDR1 DFQATT, CDR2 SNEGSKA (reference sequence). CDR3 loop: CSARIQTSGGVGETQYF. Written as DNA, the CDR3 is TGCAGTGCTAGGATCCAGACTAGCGGGGGGGTTGGAGAGACCCAGTACTTC.

This clonotype was recorded many times. The chain couples TRBV6-1 to TRBJ1-1; unclear D gene. The germline V gene has CDR1 MNHNS and CDR2 SASEGT. This CDR3 spans 14 amino acids. V lost 7 bases and J lost 0, with 12 bases in between. CDR3 sequence (DNA): TGTGCCAGCACGGGAACAGCGCTGAACACTGAAGCTTTCTTT. It codes for CASTGTALNTEAFF.

This clonotype was counted ten times or more. The CDR3 sequence: CASSPLDRAGYGYTF. As DNA, the CDR3 is TGCGCCAGCAGCCCCCTCGACAGGGCCGGCTATGGCTACACCTTC. The genes are TRBV4-1 and TRBJ1-2; TRBD1 matches at 7 bases. Germline V gives CDR1 MGHRA, CDR2 YSYEKL. The trim removed 4 bases at V and 4 bases at J, leaving 9 bases unmatched. This CDR3 contains 15 residues.

This clonotype was recorded many times. The gene calls are TRBV9 and TRBJ2-2; D is unresolved. The CDR3 has 16 amino acids. Germline V gene lookup returns CDR1 SGDLS and CDR2 YYNGEE. Trimming left V 0 bases short and J 0 bases short, with 9 bases between. The CDR3 bases are TGTGCCAGCAGCGTAGGGGCCGCATCGAACACCGGGGAGCTGTTTTTT. This gives the protein CASSVGAASNTGELFF.

In its sample, this clonotype was seen many times. The CDR3 DNA reads as TGTGCCAGCACTAGTCGACAATCCGAATCACCCCTCCACTTT. Protein sequence: CASTSRQSESPLHF. This chain uses TRBV6-5 with TRBJ1-6; D call uncertain. Germline-derived CDR1 and CDR2 are MNHEY and SVGAGI. There are 14 residues in the CDR3. V gave up 7 bases and J gave up 10 bases, with 17 bases separating them.

This clonotype was seen ten or more times. V is TRBV5-4 and J is TRBJ2-5; no definite D call. Between the trimmed V and J ends, which lost 0 bases and 4 bases, there was a span of 10 bases. The length of the CDR3 is 14 residues. The germline CDR1 and CDR2 sequences are SGHNT and YYREEE (reference sequence). CDR3 region: CASSLARAAETQYF. The CDR3 DNA follows: TGTGCCAGCAGCTTGGCCCGGGCAGCAGAGACCCAGTACTTC.

This clonotype has ten or more counts. The chain combines TRBV6-1 with TRBJ2-7; 10 bases fit TRBD2. CDR3 length: 13 residues. V was clipped by 6 bases and J by 3 bases; unmatched bases: 2. Germline V lookup: CDR1 MNHNS, CDR2 SASEGT. CDR3 amino acids: CASRLAGDYEQYF. The DNA for the CDR3 is TGTGCCAGCAGGCTAGCGGGAGACTACGAGCAGTACTTC.

The rearrangement links TRBV6-1 to TRBJ2-1, with D unclear. V was pared by 4 bases and J by 0 bases, with 10 bases between. Germline loops: CDR1 MNHNS, CDR2 SASEGT. The CDR3 extends over 15 amino acids. Here the CDR3 reads CASSVESLSYNEQFF. DNA of the CDR3: TGTGCCAGCAGTGTCGAAAGTCTCTCCTACAATGAGCAGTTCTTC.

There are many counts of this clonotype. V and J are TRBV28 and TRBJ2-7, with 8 positions matching TRBD1. Germline V CDR1 and CDR2: MDHEN, SYDVKM. The V segment lost 5 bases and the J segment 6 bases; nucleotides outside the gene matches: 6. The CDR3 totals 13 residues. Here the CDR3 DNA reads TGTGCCAGCAGTCCTCCCGACAGGGGCGAGCAGTACTTC. Its translation: CASSPPDRGEQYF. The full variable domain, its missing parts supplied by reference TRBV28 and TRBJ2-7, is DVKVTQSSRYLVKRTGEKVFLECVQDMDHENMFWYRQDPGLGLRLIYFSYDVKMKEKGDIPEGYSVSREKKERFSLILESASTNQTSMYLCASSPPDRGEQYFGPGTRLTVT.